This T cell receptor (beta chain) originates from a study of blood T cell repertoires in COVID-19. About the research overall: In each case, the material was cDNA or gDNA derived from T cells, B-cell-depleted T cells, or PBMCs.

Per the authors' pipeline: Counts of nucleated cells, estimated from reference gene primer amplification, were obtained. Clones were sequenced by immunoSEQ multiplex PCR, and TCRdb holds only the in-frame ones, with some missing. Clone size and V and J calls were adopted from that table, with D and trimming inferred from the DNA. The sample contains around 40,000 clones, 85% of which appear only once. The V gene's germline CDR1 is SNHLY and CDR2 FYNNEI. Deletions cut 6 bases from V and 0 bases from J, with 12 bases between. This CDR3 is built from 15 residues. The chain couples TRBV2 to TRBJ2-1; D is possibly TRBD2 (6 bases). The clonotype comes from a human donor in a cohort sampled during active COVID-19. Sequencing was done on a sample of peripheral blood. The CDR3 spells CASSAGTGSYNEQFF. The DNA for the CDR3 is TGTGCCAGCAGCGCCGGGACTGGCTCCTACAATGAGCAGTTCTTC.